Described below is a single TCR beta chain sequence and its context. The antigen remains unidentified. These data come from a study of T cell repertoires in cytomegalovirus infection. Using its own MiXCR run on the reads, TCRdb lists one record per CDR3 protein. Altogether roughly 570,000 distinct CDR3 sequences are present, 40% being singletons, with the ten largest covering about 46%. This TCR was recovered from a human donor in good health (CMV status not recorded). Some clones in this sample may be carry-over from other donors' samples. The starting material was cultured PBMCs, obtained from culture after CMV antigen stimulation.

CDR3 nucleotides: TGTGCCAGCAGCCAAAGACAGGAACCTTTAATGCAGTACTTC. Amino acids: CASSQRQEPLMQYF. This chain links TRBV7-6 with TRBJ2-7; tentative D call: TRBD1 (6 bases). V dropped 5 bases and J dropped 9 bases, with 20 bases sitting between them. The CDR3 contains 14 residues. Looked up from germline, CDR1 is SGHVS and CDR2 is FNYEAQ.